The sequence of this T cell receptor (beta chain) was determined in a study of shared clonotypes between healthy human individuals (TCRdb year 2020). Study-level background: A few men and a couple of women, aged 18 to 49 years, made up the cohort. For each donor, CD4 naive and CD4 memory were each given three plates, CD8 naive was given two plates, and CD8 memory was given one plate. Blood TCR repertoires of a handful of healthy adults were deeply sequenced to estimate repertoire size and the extent of clonotype sharing between individuals. Different laboratories and diverse techniques were used to prepare libraries and sequence TCR repertoires, to increase sequencing depth and limit assay-specific biases. Leukapheresis yielded between about 0.9 and 10 billion PBMCs per donor.

Regarding this clone: Its target antigen remains unknown. No per-base quality is available; no much larger clone lies one base away.

Using the deep immunoSEQ assay, multiplex PCR amplified TCR CDR3 regions from genomic DNA. Extracted genomic DNA from each cell subset was distributed evenly across all wells of several immunoSEQ 96-well plates, and each plate was treated as a replicate. For sorted subsets, about 200 ng genomic DNA, equal to tens of thousands of T cell genomes, was loaded into each replicate PCR. Purified libraries were quantified with a Qubit 3.0 fluorometer, sized on a Bioanalyzer 2100, and re-quantified with the KAPA Library Quantification kit. A separate single-read 150-cycle Illumina NextSeq 550 flow cell was used to sequence each immunoSEQ 96-well plate. As for the authors' bioinformatics: Because the immunoSEQ output included only junctional sequences and no quality scores, the filtering could not be the same as the filtering used for full-length reads. Sequences were annotated with PyIR, a Python wrapper for IgBLAST v1.9, using IMGT germline references to assign V/J genes and CDR3. Reads with weak V/J assignments (E-value above 1e-6), missing CDR3, stop codons, out-of-frame junctions, or ambiguous translated residues were removed. V3J clonotypes were defined as sequences sharing an identical inferred V gene, J gene, and CDR3 amino acid sequence. Percentage overlap between repertoires was calculated by dividing the number of shared unique clonotypes by the size of the smaller repertoire. Repertoire richness was assessed with RTK rarefaction, the Chao1 estimator, and Recon v2.1 estimates of unobserved clonotypes. For all TCRbeta clonotypes obtained by the gDNA method from a few donors, generation probabilities were computed with OLGA. The clones in this table, taken by TCRdb from immuneACCESS, are in-frame only. Not every clone is retained; where verified, under half of the shortfall comes from an unresolved V gene, and the cause of the rest is unknown. The V and J calls and clone size were taken over from that table, and D and trimming were inferred from the DNA. The sample table shows some 2 million clones, and 90% to 95% are seen once. Of the sample, more than 0.1% falls within the top ten clones.

Taken from the germline V gene, the CDR1 and CDR2 loops are ENHRY and SYGVKD. Trimming removed 8 bases from V and 3 bases from J, leaving 12 bases between the germline ends. Counted from cysteine to phenylalanine, this CDR3 has 13 amino acids. CDR3 DNA is the only sequence kept; it has 39 bases, read in frame from the first base. Donors were healthy HIV-negative adults with no recently reported acute infections or vaccinations. Only Caucasian adults living in Nashville, Tennessee, USA were represented among the donors. CD4+ T cells were enriched through magnetic negative selection, after which naive cells were positively selected on CD45RA and the remaining negative fraction served as the memory subset. Blood was collected by leukapheresis, and PBMCs were isolated by Ficoll-Histopaque density gradient centrifugation and then cryopreserved in liquid nitrogen vapor phase. Analytical flow cytometry was used to check the purity and quantity of each magnetically sorted T cell population. Genomic DNA was isolated from each sorted fraction and quantified by UV absorbance on a Nanodrop 2000c.

General conclusions and limits of the study: Only blood was sampled, and tissue TCR repertoires likely differ from those in blood. Clonotypes shared by all four sorted-subset donors showed higher generation probabilities than non-shared clonotypes. The small number of donors limited the genetic and exposure-history diversity represented. Sharing across a few donors was observed for about 5% of naive CD4, around 3.5% of naive CD8, about 2.5% of memory CD4, and less than 0.45% of memory CD8 clonotypes. Naive subsets generally had larger estimated clonotype richness than memory subsets did. Pairwise subsampling led to the expectation that sequencing depth would affect the degree of clonotype sharing among donors. Rarefaction of sorted-subset datasets indicated incomplete sequencing despite the large sequencing depth.

The rearrangement joined TRBV10-3 to TRBJ2-3, with no reliable assignment of the D segment. The sequence came from a man aged 18 to 35 in good health. The sample was naive CD4+ T cells sorted from blood. In the paper's terms, the cell subset or site label means: CD45RA+ positively selected. This receptor carries the CDR3 CAILSSLTDTQYF. The nucleotide sequence reads TGTGCCATCTTATCTAGTTTAACAGATACGCAGTATTTT.